The 22 T cell receptor beta chains in this list originate from one sample, sequenced in a study of T cells in Graves' hyperthyroidism and ophthalmopathy. TCR beta CDR3 region amplification was performed from RNA transcripts. A first-round RT-PCR of the TCR CDR3 used the HTBI primer set. MiXCR, run by TCRdb on the multiplex PCR reads, gives a single entry per CDR3 protein. The sample consists of hundreds of thousands of distinct CDR3 sequences, approximately 15% of them appearing once. Specimen: blood. These TCRs come from a woman aged 18 to 35 with Graves' hyperthyroidism.

This clonotype was found a few times. The chain uses TRBV24-1 and TRBJ2-5, with D tentatively TRBD2 (7 bases). CDR3 length equals 16 residues. Germline CDR1 is KGHDR and CDR2 is SFDVKD. Trimming stripped 0 bases from V and 5 bases from J, with 15 bases between. The DNA of the CDR3 is TGTGCCACCAGTGATTTGGATGTAGGGGGGGGGGAGACCCAGTACTTC. It encodes CATSDLDVGGGETQYF.

This clonotype occurred many times. The chain recombines TRBV20-1 with TRBJ2-1; 8 bases line up with TRBD2. After removal of 7 bases from V and 5 bases from J, the junction contained 7 bases not matched to a gene. This CDR3 is built from 13 residues. Germline V lookup: CDR1 DFQATT, CDR2 SNEGSKA (reference sequence). CDR3: CSVLAGLHNEQFF. The CDR3 coding sequence is TGCAGTGTTCTAGCGGGCCTACACAATGAGCAGTTCTTC.

This clonotype showed up many times. In DNA form, the CDR3 reads TGTGCCTGGAGTCCACCGACGGTCATGAACACTGAAGCTTTCTTT. Amino acid sequence: CAWSPPTVMNTEAFF. This chain links TRBV30 with TRBJ1-1; D is uncertain. Deletions cut 2 bases from V and 0 bases from J, with 13 bases between. Germline V gives CDR1 GTSNPN, CDR2 SVGIG (reference sequence). This CDR3 contains 15 residues.

The chain has TRBV29-1 and TRBJ2-3, with 7 bases that match TRBD2. The CDR3 length is 14 residues. V lost 0 bases, J lost 2 bases, and 2 bases stayed unmatched. CDR1 is SQVTM, CDR2 ANQGSEA, per germline. CDR3 coding DNA: TGCAGCGTTGAAGACGGACTAGTCACAGATACGCAGTATTTT. The encoded protein is CSVEDGLVTDTQYF.

This clonotype was seen many times. The CDR3 nucleotides read TGTGCCAGCAGAACCGGACAGGGAGTCGACGAGCAGTACTTC. Translating it yields CASRTGQGVDEQYF. The chain uses TRBV7-9 and TRBJ2-7, with TRBD1 matching over 8 bases. The CDR3 has 14 amino acids. Trimming at V came to 6 bases and at J to 5 bases, leaving 9 bases not matched to a gene. Germline assignment: CDR1 SEHNR and CDR2 FQNEAQ (reference sequence).

This sequence joins TRBV7-2 and TRBJ2-7; D call uncertain. The CDR3 sequence is 10 residues long. The V end was cut by 8 bases, the J end by 5 bases, with 7 bases between. The germline gives CDR1 SGHTA, CDR2 FQGNSA. For the CDR3, the DNA is TGTGCCAGCGCCCGCAACGAGCAGTACTTC. It is translated as CASARNEQYF. Together with reference TRBV7-2 and TRBJ2-7, the CDR3 gives the full variable domain: GAGVSQSPSNKVTEKGKDVELRCDPISGHTALYWYRQSLGQGLEFLIYFQGNSAPDKSGLPSDRFSAERTGGSVSTLTIQRTQQEDSAVYLCASARNEQYFGPGTRLTVT.

This chain links TRBV6-1 with TRBJ2-1; TRBD2 matches 9 bases. The V gene's germline CDR1 is MNHNS and CDR2 SASEGT. V shed 4 bases, J shed 4 bases, and the junction held 11 bases outside the gene matches. There are 17 residues in the CDR3. CDR3 DNA sequence: TGTGCCAGCAGTGGGGAACCCGGGACTAGCACATACAATGAGCAGTTCTTC. Its translation is CASSGEPGTSTYNEQFF.

The V gene is TRBV10-3, the J gene TRBJ2-2, with D possibly being TRBD2 (6 bases). The CDR3 has 16 amino acids. CDR1 and CDR2 (germline): ENHRY, SYGVKD. V lost 10 bases to trimming and J lost 6 bases, with 24 bases between them. The DNA for the CDR3 is TGTGCCAGCTTTGTTCGCGGAGGGCCACTGTCCGGGGAGCTGTTTTTT. It codes for CASFVRGGPLSGELFF.

This clonotype was seen repeatedly, ten times or more. J is TRBJ1-4 and V is TRBV5-6, with TRBD1 matching over 8 bases. CDR3 length equals 17 residues. The V gene end was trimmed by 0 bases and the J gene end by 8 bases; junction bases not matched to a gene: 12. Germline loops: CDR1 SGHDT, CDR2 YYEEEE. This CDR3 reads CASSLARDRGKGEKLFF. CDR3 nucleotide sequence: TGTGCCAGCAGCTTGGCCCGAGACAGGGGCAAAGGAGAAAAACTGTTTTTT.

Comment on this clonotype: Given a much more abundant clone one base away, this may be a read error. The chain carries TRBV18 and TRBJ2-7, with 8 bases identical to TRBD2. CDR1 KGHSH and CDR2 LQKENI come from the germline V gene. The V segment lost 5 bases and the J segment 1 base; nucleotides outside the gene matches: 13. The CDR3 totals 17 residues. The CDR3 protein is CASSSVAAGGVSYEQYF. The CDR3 DNA follows: TGTGCCAGCTCATCAGTCGCGGCGGGAGGAGTTTCCTACGAGCAGTACTTC.

This clonotype appeared many times. V gene TRBV30 combines with J gene TRBJ1-6; D is unresolved. The germline gives CDR1 GTSNPN, CDR2 SVGIG (reference sequence). V shed 5 bases and J shed 13 bases, with 21 bases lying between them. CDR3 length: 14 residues. CDR3 sequence (DNA): TGTGCCTGGGGGTCCGGGATAGCCGTATCCCCCCTCCACTTT. This sequence encodes CAWGSGIAVSPLHF.

The chain combines TRBV9 with TRBJ2-3, with D uncertain. Deletions cut 1 base from V and 2 bases from J, with 14 bases between. The CDR3 is 16 residues long. CDR1 and CDR2 from the germline V gene are SGDLS and YYNGEE. The CDR3 sequence: CASSVSRVEATDTQYF. CDR3 DNA sequence: TGTGCCAGCAGCGTATCCCGAGTCGAGGCCACAGATACGCAGTATTTT.

Note on this clonotype: Being one base from a much bigger clone, this may be a read error. The chain is built from TRBV6-2 or TRBV6-3 and TRBJ1-2; the match to TRBD1 covers 7 bases. This CDR3 has 15 amino acids. The germline V gene encodes CDR1 MNHEY and CDR2 SVGEGT. V lost 1 base and J lost 5; bases outside the gene matches: 7. CDR3 bases: TGTGCCAGCAGTTACTTTAGGACAGGATCTTATGGCTACACCTTC. Encoded protein: CASSYFRTGSYGYTF.

The V gene is TRBV10-2, the J gene TRBJ1-1; the D is unclear. Trimming pared 6 bases from V and 7 bases from J, leaving 9 bases between. CDR3 length: 11 amino acids. Germline-derived CDR1 and CDR2 are WSHSY and SAAADI. In nucleotides, the CDR3 is TGCGCCAGCAGGGGGATCGATGAAGCTTTCTTT. This codes for CASRGIDEAFF.

The chain is built from TRBV15 and TRBJ2-1; weak D call: TRBD2 (5 bases). CDR3 size: 14 residues. V shed 3 bases and J shed 2 bases, with 8 bases lying between them. Germline V gene sequence: CDR1 LNHNV, CDR2 YYDKDF (reference sequence). DNA for the CDR3: TGTGCCACCAGCAGGCGGGCCCCCTACAATGAGCAGTTCTTC. Residues: CATSRRAPYNEQFF.

This clonotype was counted at least ten times. The DNA of the CDR3 is TGTGCCAGCAGCTCCCCCCTAGCGGGAGGGTCCGGTTACAATGAGCAGTTCTTC. Translated: CASSSPLAGGSGYNEQFF. The chain combines TRBV7-8 with TRBJ2-1; 12 bases line up with TRBD2. The ends lost 4 bases at V and 4 bases at J; junction bases unmatched: 11. The CDR3 loop spans 18 amino acids. Germline V CDR1 and CDR2: SGHVS, FQNEAQ.

This clonotype was found many times. This rearrangement joins TRBV7-2 to TRBJ2-7, with D perhaps matching TRBD1 (6 bases). Germline V gene sequence: CDR1 SGHTA, CDR2 FQGNSA. CDR3 length: 13 amino acids. The ends were cut back, 1 base at V and 5 bases at J, with 9 bases in the middle. CDR3 amino acids: CASSLDGGHEQYF. The CDR3 DNA sequence: TGTGCCAGCAGCTTAGATGGGGGCCACGAGCAGTACTTC.

This clonotype turned up a few times. The CDR3 nucleotides are TGCGCCAGCAGCCAAGGAAGTGCGGGACAGACCGGGGAGCTGTTTTTT. Encoded protein: CASSQGSAGQTGELFF. V usage is TRBV4-3 and J usage is TRBJ2-2; D may be TRBD1 (7 bases). Between the trimmed V and J ends, which lost 1 base and 5 bases, there was a span of 14 bases. The CDR3 runs 16 residues. Germline V gene sequence: CDR1 LGHNA, CDR2 YSLEER.

The chain carries TRBV7-9 and TRBJ2-3; D gene uncertain. The CDR3 sequence is 14 residues long. Trimming removed 5 bases from V and 5 bases from J, with 14 bases in between. Germline V gene lookup returns CDR1 SEHNR and CDR2 FQNEAQ (reference sequence). The CDR3 protein is CASSHRLGKDTQYF. Written as DNA, the CDR3 is TGTGCCAGCAGCCACCGGCTGGGAAAAGATACGCAGTATTTT.

This clonotype occurred many times. J is TRBJ2-5 and V is TRBV18; the D gene is possibly TRBD1 (5 bases). Germline V gene sequence: CDR1 KGHSH, CDR2 LQKENI. V was clipped by 2 bases and J by 5 bases, with 12 bases between them. This CDR3 spans 14 amino acids. CDR3 nucleotide sequence: TGTGCCAGCTCACCAGGCCAGGGATACGAGACCCAGTACTTC. It translates to CASSPGQGYETQYF.

This clonotype came up many times. The genes are TRBV12-3 or TRBV12-4 and TRBJ2-3; 13 positions match TRBD2. Trimming took 8 bases from V and 7 from J; bases not matched to a gene: 9. This CDR3 region has 15 residues. CDR3 coding DNA: TGTGCCAGCGGGGGACTAGCGGGGTCCTCATATACGCAGTATTTT. Its translation is CASGGLAGSSYTQYF.

This clonotype turned up a few times. This chain uses TRBV10-1 with TRBJ2-3; 8 bases fit TRBD2. Germline V CDR1 and CDR2: WNHNN, SYGVQD (reference sequence). Losses at the gene ends were 7 bases for V and 6 bases for J; bases not matched to a gene: 9. There are 14 residues in the CDR3. The chain's CDR3 is CASKRELGSDTQYF. For the CDR3, the DNA is TGCGCCAGCAAGCGGGAGCTGGGATCGGATACGCAGTATTTT.